The clone carrying this TCR beta chain was seen a single time. The sample comes from a study of shared clonotypes between healthy human individuals. At the level of the study: The cohort had two women and a few men, ages 18 to 49.

The germline V gene encodes CDR1 SGDLS and CDR2 YYNGEE. V shed 3 bases, J shed 0 bases, and the junction held 12 bases outside the gene matches. CDR3 length: 17 amino acids. TCRdb's copy holds only in-frame clones and misses some; the assay was immunoSEQ multiplex PCR. The table has around 2,000,000 clones, approximately 94% seen once. Naive CD8 cells were CD45RO-negative, positively selected for CCR7, excluding terminally differentiated effector memory CD45RA+ cells. The study enrolled healthy HIV-negative adults without recent acute infections or vaccinations as donors. This sequence originates from a man aged 18 to 30 in good health. The sequencing input was naive CD8+ T cells sorted from blood. This chain uses TRBV9 with TRBJ2-7; 7 bases agree with TRBD1. CDR3 DNA: TGTGCCAGCAGCGACGGTCTAGGGGGCTCTAGCTCCTACGAGCAGTACTTC. It translates to CASSDGLGGSSSYEQYF. Supplemented by reference TRBV9 and TRBJ2-7, the full variable domain reads DSGVTQTPKHLITATGQRVTLRCSPRSGDLSVYWYQQSLDQGLQFLIQYYNGEERAKGNILERFSAQQFPDLHSELNLSSLELGDSALYFCASSDGLGGSSSYEQYFGPGTRLTVT.